This entry lists 17 T cell receptor beta chains sequenced from one sample in a study of T cell responses to AZD1222 COVID-19 vaccine. The protocol was immunoSEQ multiplex PCR, while the TCRdb copy is restricted to in-frame clones and leaves out a portion. The data show around 180,000 clones, 88% seen once. The sequenced sample was peripheral blood, obtained on day 0 of AZD1222 vaccination. The origin of the receptors is an adult in good health.

The rearrangement joins TRBV27 to TRBJ2-1; TRBD2 matches at 7 bases. From germline, CDR1 is MNHEY and CDR2 SMNVEV (reference sequence). The CDR3 loop spans 15 amino acids. V shed 2 bases, J shed 4 bases, and the junction held 5 bases outside the gene matches. CDR3 loop: CASSLASGAYNEQFF. Written as DNA, the CDR3 is TGTGCCAGCAGTTTAGCAAGCGGGGCTTACAATGAGCAGTTCTTC.

In this sample, this clone turned up a few times. The chain carries TRBV15 and TRBJ1-5, with TRBD1 matching over 9 bases. CDR1 is LNHNV and CDR2 is YYDKDF in the germline V gene (reference sequence). This CDR3 is 16 amino acids long. The V gene end was trimmed by 2 bases and the J gene end by 3 bases; junction bases not matched to a gene: 5. The CDR3 region is CATSRPGQGLNQPQHF. The CDR3 nucleotides read TGTGCCACCAGCAGACCGGGACAGGGTCTCAATCAGCCCCAGCATTTT.

The chain has TRBV5-6 and TRBJ1-1, with D uncertain. This CDR3 is 12 amino acids long. The V gene's germline CDR1 is SGHDT and CDR2 YYEEEE. V was clipped by 2 bases and J by 6 bases, with 8 bases between them. The CDR3 protein is CASSFSGPEAFF. CDR3 sequence (DNA): TGTGCCAGCAGCTTTTCCGGGCCTGAAGCTTTCTTT.

The chain employs TRBV30 and TRBJ1-5; D is unresolved. The CDR3 has 14 amino acids. CDR1 is GTSNPN, CDR2 SVGIG, per germline (reference sequence). V was shortened by 3 bases and J by 1 base, with 10 bases between the two germline ends. CDR3 sequence reads: CAWSPTTSNQPQHF. CDR3 nucleotide sequence: TGTGCCTGGAGCCCTACCACAAGCAATCAGCCCCAGCATTTT.

V and J are TRBV5-6 and TRBJ1-1, with a tentative D call TRBD1 (5 bases). This CDR3 has 14 residues. V was clipped by 4 bases and J by 4 bases, with 14 bases between them. Germline V gene data show CDR1 as SGHDT and CDR2 as YYEEEE. CDR3 DNA sequence: TGTGCCAGCAGCCGAGGGACTTCGAGCACTGAAGCTTTCTTT. Amino acid sequence: CASSRGTSSTEAFF.

This chain uses TRBV12-3 or TRBV12-4 with TRBJ2-7; either TRBD1 or TRBD2 may supply D (5 bases each). V lost 8 bases and J lost 5, with 13 bases in between. This CDR3 comprises 12 residues. The CDR3 DNA is TGTGCCAGCGGGGGAGCTTTCGACGAGCAGTACTTC. It translates to CASGGAFDEQYF.

This chain connects TRBV9 to TRBJ2-7; D is undetermined. The germline V gene encodes CDR1 SGDLS and CDR2 YYNGEE. The CDR3 spans 16 residues. Trimming pared 0 bases from V and 1 base from J, leaving 14 bases between. CDR3 protein: CASSVGVAGYSYEQYF. CDR3 DNA: TGTGCCAGCAGCGTAGGCGTGGCCGGATATTCCTACGAGCAGTACTTC.

The V call is TRBV9, the J call TRBJ2-1, with 11 bases that match TRBD2. From germline, CDR1 is SGDLS and CDR2 YYNGEE. CDR3 length: 16 residues. V was pared by 2 bases and J by 1 base, with 2 bases of the junction left unmatched. The CDR3 sequence: CASSVSGGASYNEQFF. In DNA, the CDR3 is TGTGCCAGCAGCGTTAGCGGGGGGGCTTCCTACAATGAGCAGTTCTTC.

V is TRBV28 and J is TRBJ1-4; unclear D gene. Trimming left V 10 bases short and J 6 bases short, with 15 bases between. The CDR3 has 13 amino acids. Germline V gives CDR1 MDHEN, CDR2 SYDVKM. CDR3 protein: CATRGAPDEKLFF. The CDR3 region has the DNA TGTGCCACCCGGGGTGCTCCGGATGAAAAACTGTTTTTT.

The J gene is TRBJ2-1, the V gene TRBV6-6; TRBD1 is a possible D gene (6 bases). The CDR3 contains 13 residues. CDR1 and CDR2 from the germline V gene are MNHNY and SVGAGI (reference sequence). Trimming left V 4 bases short and J 6 bases short, with 10 bases between. The DNA of the CDR3 is TGTGCCAGCAGTTTCGGACAGCCCAATGAGCAGTTCTTC. Encoded protein: CASSFGQPNEQFF.

V usage is TRBV4-2 and J usage is TRBJ1-5; maybe TRBD1 (5 bases). The CDR3 contains 14 residues. Germline CDR1 reads LGHNA; CDR2 reads YNFKEQ. Between the trimmed V and J ends, which lost 1 base and 5 bases, there was a span of 9 bases. The CDR3 DNA is TGTGCCAGCAGCCAAGCTCAAGGGGATCAGCCCCAGCATTTT. This sequence encodes CASSQAQGDQPQHF.

V is TRBV5-1 and J is TRBJ2-1; a weak D match, TRBD1 (6 bases). The CDR3 consists of 11 residues. The V and J ends lost 7 bases and 8 bases respectively, with 10 bases between them. Germline V gene data show CDR1 as SGHRS and CDR2 as YFSETQ. Here the CDR3 DNA reads TGCGCCAGCTCAGGGGTGGATGAGCAGTTCTTC. Its protein product is CASSGVDEQFF.

CDR3 nucleotides: TGCACCAGCAGCCACCGCTCAAGGGGGACAGATACGCAGTATTTT. It specifies CTSSHRSRGTDTQYF. The gene calls are TRBV1 and TRBJ2-3; TRBD1 is taken as the D call from the table, unchecked against the DNA. TRBV1 is a pseudogene locus. The CDR3 runs 15 residues.

The rearrangement joins TRBV5-6 to TRBJ1-2, with unresolved D. V shed 4 bases and J shed 8 bases, with 21 bases lying between them. Per germline, CDR1 SGHDT and CDR2 YYEEEE. There are 15 residues in the CDR3. Here the CDR3 DNA reads TGTGCCAGCAGCGGGGAAAGGAGCTCCTCGGGCGGCTACACCTTC. It is translated as CASSGERSSSGGYTF.

This clone was picked up one time. The chain uses TRBV15 and TRBJ2-3; possibly TRBD2 for D (5 bases). The V and J ends lost 4 bases and 2 bases respectively, with 10 bases between them. This CDR3 region has 14 residues. Germline CDR1 LNHNV, CDR2 YYDKDF (reference sequence). The CDR3 DNA is TGTGCCACCAGCATCAGGAGGTTCACAGATACGCAGTATTTT. As protein: CATSIRRFTDTQYF.

The genes are TRBV9 and TRBJ1-4; 8 bases line up with TRBD1. The length of the CDR3 is 15 residues. Germline loops: CDR1 SGDLS, CDR2 YYNGEE. J gave up 5 bases and V 4 bases, and 7 bases lay outside the gene matches. The CDR3 here is CASSSGDRKNEKLFF. DNA of the CDR3: TGTGCCAGCAGCTCGGGGGACAGGAAAAATGAAAAACTGTTTTTT.

This sequence joins TRBV11-2 and TRBJ2-1; D may correspond to TRBD1 or TRBD2 (5 bases each). CDR3 size: 15 residues. Germline CDR1 reads SGHAT; CDR2 reads FQNNGV. Trimming left V 5 bases short and J 6 bases short, with 17 bases between. In DNA, the CDR3 is TGTGCCAGCAGCCCGTCGAGGGGCCCGGGCAATGAGCAGTTCTTC. Translated, it gives CASSPSRGPGNEQFF.